The 5 T cell receptor beta chains given below trace back to one sample, sequenced in a study of blood T cells in healthy people across ages. The authors ran a second PCR of 7 to 11 cycles using a sample-barcoded 5' primer and a J-beta primer mix. TCRdb ran MiXCR on the 5' RACE reads and lists one entry per CDR3 protein. The sample yields around 1.5 million distinct CDR3 sequences, about 31% seen once. The sample was blood. Receptors originate from a woman in her twenties or thirties in good health.

This clonotype has more than one count but fewer than ten. The V gene is TRBV20-1, the J gene TRBJ1-6; tentatively, D is TRBD1 (5 bases). CDR1 is DFQATT and CDR2 is SNEGSKA in the germline V gene (reference sequence). Trimming left V 8 bases short and J 0 bases short, with 11 bases between. This CDR3 has 14 residues. The chain's CDR3 is CSTKGISYNSPLHF. CDR3 bases: TGCAGTACTAAGGGGATCTCCTATAATTCACCCCTCCACTTT.

This chain joins TRBV20-1 and TRBJ2-3, with no clear D. Trimming left V 6 bases short and J 2 bases short, with 15 bases between. CDR1 is DFQATT, CDR2 SNEGSKA, per germline (reference sequence). The CDR3 sequence is 14 residues long. CDR3 in amino acids: CSAQALLLTDTQYF. As DNA, the CDR3 is TGCAGTGCCCAAGCACTGCTACTCACAGATACGCAGTATTTT.

This clonotype was counted at least ten times. The rearrangement joins TRBV6-2 or TRBV6-3 to TRBJ2-3; no firm D call. Between the trimmed V and J ends, which lost 3 bases and 4 bases, there was a span of 5 bases. Germline V gene data show CDR1 as MNHEY and CDR2 as SVGEGT. The CDR3 spans 12 residues. This CDR3 reads CASSYSSDTQYF. The CDR3, as DNA: TGTGCCAGCAGTTATAGTTCAGATACGCAGTATTTT.

The chain has TRBV9 and TRBJ2-1; 7 nucleotides line up with TRBD2. CDR1 is SGDLS and CDR2 is YYNGEE in the germline V gene. V lost 3 bases, J lost 4 bases, and 4 bases stayed unmatched. The CDR3 has 14 amino acids. In DNA form, the CDR3 reads TGTGCCAGCAGCGCGTGGGGGGGATACAATGAGCAGTTCTTC. This sequence encodes CASSAWGGYNEQFF.

The chain employs TRBV27 and TRBJ2-7; 7 bases map to TRBD2. CDR1 and CDR2 from the germline V gene are MNHEY and SMNVEV (reference sequence). This CDR3 has 12 amino acids. V was pared by 6 bases and J by 6 bases, with 5 bases of the junction left unmatched. CDR3 loop: CASSSGRREQYF. The CDR3 DNA reads TGTGCCAGCAGCTCCGGGAGGCGCGAGCAGTACTTC.